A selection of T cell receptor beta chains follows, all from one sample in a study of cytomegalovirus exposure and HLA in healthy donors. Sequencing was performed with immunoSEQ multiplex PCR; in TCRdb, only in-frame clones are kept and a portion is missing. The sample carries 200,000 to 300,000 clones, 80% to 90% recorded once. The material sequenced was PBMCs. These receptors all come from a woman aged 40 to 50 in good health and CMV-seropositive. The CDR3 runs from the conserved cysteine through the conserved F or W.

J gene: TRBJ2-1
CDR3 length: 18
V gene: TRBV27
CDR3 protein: CASSFLPSVAGGPSEQFF

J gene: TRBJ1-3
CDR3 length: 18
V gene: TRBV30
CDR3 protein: CAWSALRTGAPSGNTIYF

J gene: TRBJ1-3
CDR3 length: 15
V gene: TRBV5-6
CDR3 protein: CASSHRDPSGNTIYF

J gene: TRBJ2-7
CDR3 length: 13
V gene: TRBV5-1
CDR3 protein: CASSLTVTAEQYF

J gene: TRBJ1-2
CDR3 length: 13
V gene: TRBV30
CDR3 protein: CAWRSYRDRAATF

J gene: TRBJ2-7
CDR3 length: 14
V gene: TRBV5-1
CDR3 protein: CASSPGQGAYEQYF

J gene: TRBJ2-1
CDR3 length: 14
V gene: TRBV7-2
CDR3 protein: CASSPGSGYNEQFF

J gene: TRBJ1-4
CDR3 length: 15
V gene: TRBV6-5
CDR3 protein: CASSYSGQGGEKLFF

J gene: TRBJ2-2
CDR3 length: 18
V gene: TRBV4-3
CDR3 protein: CASSRGKTGAGITGELFF

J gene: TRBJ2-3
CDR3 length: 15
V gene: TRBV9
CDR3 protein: CASSATPPSTDTQYF

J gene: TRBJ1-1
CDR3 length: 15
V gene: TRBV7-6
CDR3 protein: CASSLEVGWNTEAFF

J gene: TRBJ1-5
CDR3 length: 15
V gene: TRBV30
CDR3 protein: CAWSGGGGRNQPQHF

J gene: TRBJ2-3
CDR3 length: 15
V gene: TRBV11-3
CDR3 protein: CASTLLAGDTDTQYF

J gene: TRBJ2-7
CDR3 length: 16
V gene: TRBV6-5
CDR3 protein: CASSYVAGGPAYEQYF

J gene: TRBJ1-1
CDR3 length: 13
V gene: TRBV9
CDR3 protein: CASSGTGDTEAFF

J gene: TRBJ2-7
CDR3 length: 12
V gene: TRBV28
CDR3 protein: CASSRQGYEQYF

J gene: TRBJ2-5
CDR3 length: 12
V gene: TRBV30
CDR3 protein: CAWGEGGETQYF

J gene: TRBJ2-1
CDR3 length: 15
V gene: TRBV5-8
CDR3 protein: CASSLIAGVGNEQFF

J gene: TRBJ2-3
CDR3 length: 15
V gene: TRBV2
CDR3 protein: CASNGRVPGTDTQYF

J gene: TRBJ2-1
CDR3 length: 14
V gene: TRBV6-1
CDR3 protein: CASTLAGQYNEQFF

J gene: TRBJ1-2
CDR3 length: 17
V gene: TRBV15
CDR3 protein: CATSRDLRGSEKGGYTF

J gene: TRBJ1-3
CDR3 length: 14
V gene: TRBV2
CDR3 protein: CASTGSRSGNTIYF

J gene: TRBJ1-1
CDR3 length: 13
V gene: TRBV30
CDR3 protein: CAWSEQENTEAFF

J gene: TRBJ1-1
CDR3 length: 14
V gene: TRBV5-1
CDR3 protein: CASSQWTGDTEAFF

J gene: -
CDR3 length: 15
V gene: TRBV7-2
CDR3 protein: CASSLDGLDTYEQYF

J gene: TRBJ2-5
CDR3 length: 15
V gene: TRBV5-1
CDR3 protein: CASSSAGTMQETQYF

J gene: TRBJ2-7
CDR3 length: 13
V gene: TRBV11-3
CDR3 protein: CASSIVRLAIQYF

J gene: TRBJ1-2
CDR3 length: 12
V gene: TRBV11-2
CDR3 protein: CASSVDSTGYTF